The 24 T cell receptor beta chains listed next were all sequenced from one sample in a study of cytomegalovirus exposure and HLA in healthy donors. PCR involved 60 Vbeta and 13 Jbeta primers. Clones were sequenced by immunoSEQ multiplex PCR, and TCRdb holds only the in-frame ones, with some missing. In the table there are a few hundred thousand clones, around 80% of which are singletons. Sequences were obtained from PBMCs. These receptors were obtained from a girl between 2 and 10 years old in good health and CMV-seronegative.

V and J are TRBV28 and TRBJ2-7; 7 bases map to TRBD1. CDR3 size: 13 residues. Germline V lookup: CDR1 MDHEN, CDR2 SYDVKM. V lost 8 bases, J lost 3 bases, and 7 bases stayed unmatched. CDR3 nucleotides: TGTGCCAGCTTGGACAGGACTGACTACGAGCAGTACTTC. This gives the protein CASLDRTDYEQYF.

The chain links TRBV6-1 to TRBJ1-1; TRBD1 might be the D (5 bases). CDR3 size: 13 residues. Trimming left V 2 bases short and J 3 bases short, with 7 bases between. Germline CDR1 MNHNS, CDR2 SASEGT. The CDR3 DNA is TGTGCCAGCAGTGAATCAGGGTACACTGAAGCTTTCTTT. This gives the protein CASSESGYTEAFF.

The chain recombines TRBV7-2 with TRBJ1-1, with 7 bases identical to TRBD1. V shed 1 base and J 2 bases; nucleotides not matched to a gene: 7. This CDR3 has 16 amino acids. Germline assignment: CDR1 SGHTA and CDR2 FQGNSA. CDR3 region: CASSLVPQGDNTEAFF. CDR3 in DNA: TGTGCCAGCAGCTTAGTACCTCAGGGGGATAACACTGAAGCTTTCTTT.

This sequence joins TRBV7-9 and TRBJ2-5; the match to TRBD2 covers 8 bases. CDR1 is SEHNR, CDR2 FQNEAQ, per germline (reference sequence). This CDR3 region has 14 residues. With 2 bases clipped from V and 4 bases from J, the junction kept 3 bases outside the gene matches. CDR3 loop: CASSLIAGGETQYF. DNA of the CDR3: TGTGCCAGCAGCTTAATCGCGGGGGGAGAGACCCAGTACTTC.

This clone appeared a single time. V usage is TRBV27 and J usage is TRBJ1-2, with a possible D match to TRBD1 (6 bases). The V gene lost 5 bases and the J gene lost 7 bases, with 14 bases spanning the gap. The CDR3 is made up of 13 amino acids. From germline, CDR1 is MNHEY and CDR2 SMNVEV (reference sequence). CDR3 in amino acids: CASSSRGGAGYTF. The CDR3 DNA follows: TGTGCCAGCAGTAGCAGGGGAGGGGCTGGCTACACCTTC.

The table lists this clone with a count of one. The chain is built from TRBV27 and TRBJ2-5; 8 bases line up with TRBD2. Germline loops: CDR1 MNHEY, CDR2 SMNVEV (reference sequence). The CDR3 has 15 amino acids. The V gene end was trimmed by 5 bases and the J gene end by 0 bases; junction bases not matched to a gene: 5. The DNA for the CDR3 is TGTGCCAGCAGTCTCGGGAGGGGGTACCAAGAGACCCAGTACTTC. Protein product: CASSLGRGYQETQYF.

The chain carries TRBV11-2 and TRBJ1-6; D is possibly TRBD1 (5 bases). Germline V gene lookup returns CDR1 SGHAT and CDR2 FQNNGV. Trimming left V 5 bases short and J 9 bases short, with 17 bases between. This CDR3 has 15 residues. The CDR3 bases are TGTGCCAGCAGCCCCTTGGTCGGGAGGGGTTCACCCCTCCACTTT. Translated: CASSPLVGRGSPLHF.

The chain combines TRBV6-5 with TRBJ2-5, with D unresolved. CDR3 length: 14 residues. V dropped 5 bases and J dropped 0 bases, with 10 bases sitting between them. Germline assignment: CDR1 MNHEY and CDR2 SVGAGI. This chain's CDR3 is CASSLKPDQETQYF. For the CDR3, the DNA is TGTGCCAGCAGTCTGAAGCCGGACCAAGAGACCCAGTACTTC.

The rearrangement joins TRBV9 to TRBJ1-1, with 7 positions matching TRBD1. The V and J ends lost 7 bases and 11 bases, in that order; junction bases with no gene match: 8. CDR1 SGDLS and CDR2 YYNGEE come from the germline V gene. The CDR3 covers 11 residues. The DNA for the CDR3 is TGTGCCAGCGGAGGGGGCACAGGGGCTTTCTTT. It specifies CASGGGTGAFF.

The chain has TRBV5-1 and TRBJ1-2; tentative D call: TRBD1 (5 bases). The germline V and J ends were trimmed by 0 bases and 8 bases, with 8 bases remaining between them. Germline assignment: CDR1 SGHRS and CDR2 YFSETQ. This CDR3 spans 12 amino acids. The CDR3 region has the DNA TGCGCCAGCAGCTTGGCAGGGCAAGGCTACACCTTC. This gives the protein CASSLAGQGYTF.

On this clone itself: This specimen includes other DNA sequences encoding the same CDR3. The CDR3 nucleotides read TGTGCCAGCTCCCCCGGGACAGGTAATCAGCCCCAGCATTTT. The encoded protein is CASSPGTGNQPQHF. The chain carries TRBV18 and TRBJ1-5; 8 bases agree with TRBD1. The J segment lost 4 bases and the V segment lost 6 bases, leaving 5 bases of the junction unmatched. Germline CDR1 is KGHSH and CDR2 is LQKENI. The CDR3 runs to 14 residues.

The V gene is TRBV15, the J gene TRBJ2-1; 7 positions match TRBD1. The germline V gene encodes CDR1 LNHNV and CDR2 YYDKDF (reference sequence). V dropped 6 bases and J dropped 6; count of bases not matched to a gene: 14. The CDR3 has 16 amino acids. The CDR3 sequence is CATSRTGVLPINEQFF. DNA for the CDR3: TGTGCCACCAGTCGGACAGGAGTTTTGCCTATCAATGAGCAGTTCTTC.

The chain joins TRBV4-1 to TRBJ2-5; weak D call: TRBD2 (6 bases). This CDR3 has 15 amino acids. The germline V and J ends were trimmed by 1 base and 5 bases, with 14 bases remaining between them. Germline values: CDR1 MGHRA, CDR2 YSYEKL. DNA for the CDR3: TGCGCCAGCAGCCAAGTCTCGGGCGGGGTGGAGACCCAGTACTTC. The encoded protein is CASSQVSGGVETQYF.

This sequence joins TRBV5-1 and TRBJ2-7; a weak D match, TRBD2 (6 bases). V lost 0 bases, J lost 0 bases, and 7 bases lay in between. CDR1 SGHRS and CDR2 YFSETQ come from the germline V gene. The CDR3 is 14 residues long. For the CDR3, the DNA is TGCGCCAGCAGCTTGGAGCGGGCCTCCTACGAGCAGTACTTC. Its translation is CASSLERASYEQYF. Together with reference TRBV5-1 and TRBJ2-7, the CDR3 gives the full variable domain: KAGVTQTPRYLIKTRGQQVTLSCSPISGHRSVSWYQQTPGQGLQFLFEYFSETQRNKGNFPGRFSGRQFSNSRSEMNVSTLELGDSALYLCASSLERASYEQYFGPGTRLTVT.

The CDR3 bases are TGCAGCGGGACTAGCGGCACAGATACGCAGTATTTT. Protein product: CSGTSGTDTQYF. This chain connects TRBV29-1 to TRBJ2-3, with 9 bases aligning to TRBD2. From germline, CDR1 is SQVTM and CDR2 ANQGSEA. The CDR3 covers 12 residues. V was clipped by 7 bases and J by 1 base; unmatched bases: 0.

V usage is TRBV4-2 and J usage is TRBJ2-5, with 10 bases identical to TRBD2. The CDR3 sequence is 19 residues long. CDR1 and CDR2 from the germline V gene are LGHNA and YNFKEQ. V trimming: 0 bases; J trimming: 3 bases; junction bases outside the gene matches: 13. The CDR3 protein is CASSQERIGLAANKETQYF. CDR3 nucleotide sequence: TGTGCCAGCAGCCAAGAGAGGATTGGACTAGCGGCGAACAAAGAGACCCAGTACTTC.

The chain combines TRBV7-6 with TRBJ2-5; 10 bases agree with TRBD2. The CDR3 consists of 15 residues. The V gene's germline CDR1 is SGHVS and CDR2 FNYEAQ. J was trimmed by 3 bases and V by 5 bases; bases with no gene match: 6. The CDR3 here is CASSKGLAQKETQYF. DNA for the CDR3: TGTGCCAGCAGCAAGGGACTAGCGCAAAAAGAGACCCAGTACTTC.

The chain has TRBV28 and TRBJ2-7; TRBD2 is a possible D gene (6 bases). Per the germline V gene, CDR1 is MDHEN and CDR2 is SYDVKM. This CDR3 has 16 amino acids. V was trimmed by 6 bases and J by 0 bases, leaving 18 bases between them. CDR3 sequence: CASSLGFSGLSYEQYF. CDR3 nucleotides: TGTGCCAGCAGCCTAGGGTTTAGCGGACTCTCCTACGAGCAGTACTTC.

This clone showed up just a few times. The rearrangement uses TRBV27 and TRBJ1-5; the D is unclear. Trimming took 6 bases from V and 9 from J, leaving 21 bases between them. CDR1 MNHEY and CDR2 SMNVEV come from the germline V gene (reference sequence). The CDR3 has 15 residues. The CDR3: CASSPRLRAARPQHF. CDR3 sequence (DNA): TGTGCCAGCAGCCCCCGATTGAGGGCCGCGAGGCCCCAGCATTTT.

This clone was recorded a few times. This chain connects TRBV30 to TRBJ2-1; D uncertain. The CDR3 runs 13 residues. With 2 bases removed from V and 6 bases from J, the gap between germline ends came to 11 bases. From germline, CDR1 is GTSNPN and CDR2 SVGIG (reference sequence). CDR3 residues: CAWSSSLRNEQFF. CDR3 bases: TGTGCCTGGAGTTCCTCCCTCCGCAATGAGCAGTTCTTC.

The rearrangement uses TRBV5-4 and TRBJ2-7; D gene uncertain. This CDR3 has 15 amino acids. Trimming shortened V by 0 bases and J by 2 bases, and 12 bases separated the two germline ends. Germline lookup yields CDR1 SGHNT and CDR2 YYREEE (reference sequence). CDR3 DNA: TGTGCCAGCAGCTTGGATGGGCAGTCTCCCTACGAGCAGTACTTC. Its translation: CASSLDGQSPYEQYF.

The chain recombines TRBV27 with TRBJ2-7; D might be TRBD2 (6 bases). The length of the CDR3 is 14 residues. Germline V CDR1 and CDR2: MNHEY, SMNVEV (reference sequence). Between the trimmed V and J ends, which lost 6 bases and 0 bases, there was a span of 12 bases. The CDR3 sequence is CASSLGTDSYEQYF. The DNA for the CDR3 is TGTGCCAGCAGCTTAGGGACTGACTCCTACGAGCAGTACTTC.

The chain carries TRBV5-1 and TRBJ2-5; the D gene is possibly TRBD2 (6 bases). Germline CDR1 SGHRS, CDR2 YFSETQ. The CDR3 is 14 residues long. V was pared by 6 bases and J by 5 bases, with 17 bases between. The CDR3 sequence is CASTPAGSLETQYF. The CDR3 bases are TGCGCCAGCACTCCGGCCGGGAGTCTGGAGACCCAGTACTTC.

The CDR3 coding sequence is TGTGCCTGGTCGGGACAGAAAGCTTTCTTT. It is translated as CAWSGQKAFF. The V call is TRBV30, the J call TRBJ1-1, with TRBD1 matching over 7 bases. After removal of 5 bases from V and 9 bases from J, the junction contained 3 bases not matched to a gene. CDR1 is GTSNPN and CDR2 is SVGIG in the germline V gene (reference sequence). The length of the CDR3 is 10 residues.